This paragraph covers one T cell receptor beta chain sequence. The data were obtained in a study of blood T cell repertoires in COVID-19. The overall study: Material from acute and convalescent COVID-19 was sourced from the United States, Italy and Spain. Sources were T cells, B-cell-depleted T cells, or PBMCs; the material itself was cDNA or gDNA.

As originally analysed: Estimation of nucleated cell counts relied on the amplification of reference gene primers. Assay: immunoSEQ multiplex PCR; the TCRdb copy retains only in-frame clones and omits some. The D gene and trimming were derived from the DNA, and the V and J assignments and clone size from that table. The sample lists 80,000 to 95,000 clones, about 76% seen once, with 44% in the top ten. The V segment lost 3 bases and the J segment 3 bases; nucleotides outside the gene matches: 2. From germline, CDR1 is LGHDT and CDR2 YNNKEL (reference sequence). The CDR3 extends over 15 amino acids. The sequence came from a man aged 80 or over with acute or convalescent COVID-19. V gene TRBV3-1 (or the pseudogene TRBV3-2) combines with J gene TRBJ2-1; TRBD2 matches at 10 bases. Sequences were obtained from peripheral blood. CDR3 sequence reads: CASSQLAGVYNEQFF. For the CDR3, the DNA is TGTGCCAGCAGCCAGCTAGCGGGAGTCTACAATGAGCAGTTCTTC.